The subject of this entry is one T cell receptor beta chain. Its cognate antigen has yet to be identified. No base quality information exists; no much larger clone differs at one position. The data derive from a study of CD8 T cells in Susac syndrome (dated by TCRdb to the late 2010s). Regarding the complete study: The study used repertoire sequencing to test whether antigen drove CD8+ T cell activation and differentiation in Susac syndrome. Overall study results and their limits: The study acknowledged that relatively few individuals were included in the TCR sequencing and HLA analysis.

RNA was extracted using the RNeasy kit, and roughly 0.5 to 1 ug of the RNA was reverse transcribed with random hexamers. The immunoSEQ multiplex PCR assay, which covers 54 Vbeta and 13 Jbeta segments, was used to amplify TCR beta CDR3 regions. Bias from PCR amplification was corrected by using a synthetic template baseline for primer optimization and for computational correction. In the paper's pipeline: Reads were annotated to V, D and J genes per IMGT and analyzed with immunoSEQ Analyzer, keeping only productive sequences. Clonality was calculated as one minus the Shannon entropy normalized by log2 of the number of productive unique sequences. Public and private clones were assessed among the 100 most prevalent clones of each patient and control. Susac-specific clones were defined as absent from healthy and MS cohorts, about 1,100 published viral clones and other ImmuneACCESS disease sequences. Through fastp at Q25 and MiXCR, TCRdb rebuilt clones from the public reads, retaining in-frame beta chains. CDR3 protein sequences are deduplicated, and each keeps its most common genes and DNA. The V and J calls were not made by the authors but by TCRdb's processing. The sample has about 170,000 distinct CDR3 sequences on record, 85% to 95% of them singletons. Around 0.1% of the sample lies in the top ten.

Its CDR3 holds 17 amino acids, cysteine through phenylalanine. Only the CDR3 DNA stays, 51 bases, in frame from base 1. V was cut back by 3 bases and J by 7 bases, leaving a gap of 25 bases between them. Via the germline V gene, CDR1 is SGDLS and CDR2 YYNGEE. Peripheral blood CD8+ and CD4+ T cells from healthy donors, Susac syndrome patients and multiple sclerosis patients were profiled using high-throughput TCR beta sequencing. The multiple sclerosis controls were treatment-naive patients whose relapsing-remitting disease, either stable or active, fulfilled the revised McDonald criteria. Bulk CD8+ and CD4+ T cells were purified by magnetic negative isolation, while CD8+ TEMRA cells were enriched using FACS. Blood was collected in EDTA tubes and processed within 24 hours, with PBMCs isolated through density gradient centrifugation. PBMCs intended for TCR sequencing were frozen in liquid nitrogen and were later thawed in a 37 degrees C water bath. The sorted or isolated CD4+, CD8+ and CD8+ TEMRA cells had a purity of 90% or higher.

This receptor was obtained from a human donor with multiple sclerosis. This chain joins TRBV9 to TRBJ1-2; the D gene is perhaps TRBD1, on 5 matching bases. Sequenced input: CD4+ T cells from PBMCs. The nucleotides read TGTGCCAGCAGCGCAGTCACAGGATCGTTCGGTCAGACTGGCTACACCTTC. This encodes CASSAVTGSFGQTGYTF.